A single T cell receptor (beta chain) is shown here with its context. Antigen specificity is unknown. The data were taken from a study of cytomegalovirus exposure and HLA in healthy donors. There are 14 residues in the CDR3. The ends lost 4 bases at V and 6 bases at J; junction bases unmatched: 2. Germline values: CDR1 SGHRS, CDR2 YFSETQ. Notes on the study in general: Relative to equally common others, HLA-associated TCR beta chains showed greater clonal expansion in a later analysis.

PCR involved 60 Vbeta and 13 Jbeta primers. Measured with immunoSEQ multiplex PCR; TCRdb has only the in-frame clones, and not every one. Of approximately 130,000 clones in the sample, around 73% were seen once. The chain joins TRBV5-1 to TRBJ2-2; TRBD1 matches at 11 bases. Sample: PBMCs. The receptor was derived from a man aged 50 or older in good health and CMV-seronegative. This CDR3 is CASSTGQGAGELFF. For the CDR3, the DNA is TGCGCCAGCAGCACGGGACAGGGGGCCGGGGAGCTGTTTTTT.